This TCR beta chain stems from a study of T cells in Graves' hyperthyroidism and ophthalmopathy. The TCR beta CDR3 regions underwent amplification using RNA transcripts as the source. Primed by the HTBI set, a first-round RT-PCR was run on the TCR CDR3. Each CDR3 protein is one row after TCRdb ran MiXCR on the multiplex PCR reads. The sample has about 560,000 distinct CDR3 sequences, over 15% seen once. Looked up from germline, CDR1 is SNHLY and CDR2 is FYNNEI. The V end lost 6 bases, the J end lost 8 bases, and 16 bases lay between the germline ends. This CDR3 is 13 amino acids long. This clonotype occurred many times.

The specimen was blood. The rearrangement joins TRBV2 to TRBJ1-2, with D tentatively TRBD1 (5 bases). The clonotype originates from a woman younger than 35 with Graves' hyperthyroidism. The CDR3, as DNA: TGTGCCAGCAGAGAGGGGTGGGCGTGGGGCTACACCTTC. Amino acids: CASREGWAWGYTF.